This note documents a single T cell receptor beta chain sequence. This CDR3 spans 17 amino acids. CDR1 is LGHNA and CDR2 is YNFKEQ in the germline V gene. V was cut by 0 bases and J by 4 bases, with 17 bases left in between. The record originates from a study of regulatory T cells in long-lasting Graves disease. The time point: newly diagnosed GD, antithyroid drugs for less than 3 months. Researchers made the TCR library from RNA that was extracted from PBMCs. According to the study, TCR beta libraries were built with iRepertoire HTBI primers and CDR3-region Arm-PCR. TCRdb independently ran MiXCR on the multiplex PCR reads; one entry per CDR3 protein. The repertoire holds about 240,000 distinct CDR3 sequences, with 20% to 25% as singletons.

The source was peripheral blood mononuclear cells (PBMCs), collected at new diagnosis, from a patient treated with antithyroid drugs. The TCR comes from a female donor with Graves disease. This chain links TRBV4-2 with TRBJ2-3; unclear D gene. CDR3 protein: CASSQELVSKNPDTQYF. The CDR3 bases are TGTGCCAGCAGCCAAGAGCTGGTCTCAAAAAATCCAGATACGCAGTATTTT.